This is a list of T cell receptor beta chains from one sample in a study of blood T cell repertoires in COVID-19. The repertoire was sequenced with immunoSEQ multiplex PCR; TCRdb's copy has only in-frame clones and lacks some. The sample holds tens of thousands of clones, approximately 82% seen once. Sequencing was performed on peripheral blood. The receptor set was obtained from a woman aged 80 or older with acute or convalescent COVID-19. Both conserved end residues are part of each CDR3. A D gene is named only where the DNA matches it firmly. The size field is filled for only some rows; it gives once, few, many or a size class.

d_call j_call clone_size v_call cdr3_nt cdr3_aa
NA TRBJ1-6 NA TRBV5-1 TGCGCCAGCAGCTTAAGTACGCAGCGAAATTCACCCCTCCACTTT CASSLSTQRNSPLHF
TRBD1 TRBJ1-1 once TRBV6-5 TGTGCCAGCAGTTTCCAAAACAGGGGTAACACTGAAGCTTTCTTT CASSFQNRGNTEAFF
TRBD2 TRBJ2-1 NA TRBV5-1 TGCGCCAGCAGCTTGGCCGGGGGGACGGCCAGATACAATGAGCAGTTCTTC CASSLAGGTARYNEQFF
NA TRBJ2-7 NA TRBV3-1/TRBV3-2 TGTGCCAGCAGCCAGGTAGATAGAAACTACGAGCAGTACTTC CASSQVDRNYEQYF
NA TRBJ2-3 NA TRBV24-1 TGTGCCACCAGTGATGGACACTCCCGGACAGATACGCAGTATTTT CATSDGHSRTDTQYF
TRBD1 TRBJ1-6 NA TRBV27 TGTGCCAGCAGTTCCCAAGGCACCGGGACAGCATATTCACCCCTCCACTTT CASSSQGTGTAYSPLHF
TRBD1 TRBJ2-5 NA TRBV5-1 TGCGCCAGCAGCCCAAGACAGGGGGAGGGGACCCAGTACTTC CASSPRQGEGTQYF
NA TRBJ1-4 NA TRBV6-1 TGTGCCAGCAGTGAGAGTGCAACTAATGAAAAACTGTTTTTT CASSESATNEKLFF
NA TRBJ1-5 few TRBV5-4 TGTGCCAGCAGCTGGGACTCCAATCAGCCCCAGCATTTT CASSWDSNQPQHF
NA TRBJ2-5 NA TRBV18 TGTGCCAGCTCACCAGGCAGGATTGAGACCCAGTACTTC CASSPGRIETQYF
NA TRBJ1-2 NA TRBV3-1/TRBV3-2 TGTGCCAGCAGCCAAGAGAGGAAAACAGGGTCCTATGGCTACACCTTC CASSQERKTGSYGYTF
NA TRBJ2-5 NA TRBV2 TGTGCCAGCAGTGAGGCAGAGACCCAGTACTTC CASSEAETQYF
TRBD1 TRBJ2-7 NA TRBV5-1 TGCGCCAGCAGCTTACGACAGGGCCGGGAGCAGTACTTC CASSLRQGREQYF
NA TRBJ2-2 NA TRBV11-3 TGTGCCAGCAGCCAGACAACGAACACCGGGGAGCTGTTTTTT CASSQTTNTGELFF
TRBD1 TRBJ2-5 once TRBV5-1 TGCGCCAGCAGCTTTCGGGACAGCAGCCAAGAGACCCAGTACTTC CASSFRDSSQETQYF
TRBD1 TRBJ1-4 NA TRBV27 TGTGCCAGCAGCCGACAGGGGGATAATGAAAAACTGTTTTTT CASSRQGDNEKLFF
NA TRBJ1-1 NA TRBV18 TGTGCCAGCTCACCAAACCAGGGAATGATATACACTGAAGCTTTCTTT CASSPNQGMIYTEAFF
NA TRBJ2-1 NA TRBV4-1 TGCGCCAGCAGCCAAGTAGGGGGGGGGCCCTCTAACAATGAGCAGTTCTTC CASSQVGGGPSNNEQFF
NA TRBJ2-2 NA TRBV4-2 TGTGCCAGCAGCCAAGCCCCGGAGGTGAACACCGGGGAGCTGTTTTTT CASSQAPEVNTGELFF
TRBD1 TRBJ2-7 NA TRBV6-1 TGTGCCAGCAGTGAAGCGGGACAGGGGACCACCTACGAGCAGTACTTC CASSEAGQGTTYEQYF
NA TRBJ1-1 NA TRBV27 TGTGCCAGCAGTTTGGAGTTGTCCACTGAAGCTTTCTTT CASSLELSTEAFF
TRBD2 TRBJ2-3 NA TRBV4-2 TGTGCCAGCAGCCAAGACCCCGCCGGGGGGGGTCGCACAGATACGCAGTATTTT CASSQDPAGGGRTDTQYF
NA TRBJ1-2 NA TRBV10-1 TGCGCCAGCAGTGAAACAGGGACCTATGGCTACACCTTC CASSETGTYGYTF
TRBD1 TRBJ2-7 NA TRBV27 TGTGCCAGCAGTTACAGGGGGCGAGCCTACGAGCAGTACTTC CASSYRGRAYEQYF
NA TRBJ2-4 NA TRBV6-5 TGTGCCAGCAACGAAGGGGACTCGTGGGGGAACATTCAGTACTTC CASNEGDSWGNIQYF
TRBD2 TRBJ2-3 NA TRBV7-6 TGTGCCAGCAGCTCCGTAGCGGGGTTCGGCACAGATACGCAGTATTTT CASSSVAGFGTDTQYF
TRBD2 TRBJ2-7 NA TRBV18 TGTGCCAGCTCACCCCCCGCTAGCGGGGGTTCGTACGAGCAGTACTTC CASSPPASGGSYEQYF
NA TRBJ2-2 NA TRBV7-3 TGTGCCAGCAGCTTACTGACAACGGGGACCGGGGAGCTGTTTTTT CASSLLTTGTGELFF
NA TRBJ2-1 few TRBV7-7 TGTGCTAGCAGCCGAACTCATACGACCTACAATGAGCAGTTCTTC CASSRTHTTYNEQFF
NA TRBJ2-5 NA TRBV6-1 TGTGCCAGCAGTGAAAGGGAGCGCCAGATCGAGACCCAGTACTTC CASSERERQIETQYF
TRBD1 TRBJ1-2 NA TRBV5-1 TGCGCCAGCAGCCAGAGGGACAGGGGGCAGGATGGCTACACCTTC CASSQRDRGQDGYTF
TRBD1 TRBJ2-3 NA TRBV29-1 TGCAGCGTTGTCCGGGACAGGGCGACAGATACGCAGTATTTT CSVVRDRATDTQYF
NA TRBJ1-3 NA TRBV21-1 TGTGCCAGCAGCAAAGGTCCTTCGGAAGCGGACAGACAAATAAATTACTCTGGAAACACCATATATTTT CASSKGPSEADRQINYSGNTIYF
TRBD1 TRBJ2-1 NA TRBV10-1 TGCGCCAGCAGTGATACGGGGGACAGGTACAATGAGCAGTTCTTC CASSDTGDRYNEQFF
NA TRBJ1-2 NA TRBV19 TGTGCCAGTAGTCCCTCGGGTCCTTATGGCTACACCTTC CASSPSGPYGYTF
TRBD1 TRBJ1-2 NA TRBV19 TGTGCCAGTACCTCCACAGGGGGCATGGATCATGGCTACACCTTC CASTSTGGMDHGYTF
TRBD1 TRBJ1-2 NA TRBV12-5 TGTGCTAGTGGCTTCGAGGGGGCCCCCTATGGCTACACCTTC CASGFEGAPYGYTF
TRBD1 TRBJ2-7 NA TRBV7-9 TGTGCCAGCAGCTTAACAGGGGGATACGAGCAGTACTTC CASSLTGGYEQYF
NA TRBJ1-5 NA TRBV6-1 TGTGCCAGCAGTGAGGAGGAGGGCAGGAGGTATTTTCGCAATCAGCCCCAGCATTTT CASSEEEGRRYFRNQPQHF
TRBD1 TRBJ1-4 NA TRBV15 TGTGCCACCAGCAGAGATCGGACAGGGGGTGAAAAACTGTTTTTT CATSRDRTGGEKLFF
NA TRBJ1-1 NA TRBV6-5 TGTGCCAGCAGTTACGGGGCCCGGGCTGGTACTGAAGCTTTCTTT CASSYGARAGTEAFF
NA TRBJ2-5 NA TRBV15 TGTGCCACCAGCAGAGACCAGGTAGAGACCCAGTACTTC CATSRDQVETQYF
NA TRBJ1-1 NA TRBV5-4 TGTGCCAGCAGCTTGGATTTGTATGCTGAAGCTTTCTTT CASSLDLYAEAFF
NA TRBJ1-2 NA TRBV15 TGTGCCACCAGCAGAGATCTTCAGATACCTAACTATGGCTACACCTTC CATSRDLQIPNYGYTF
NA TRBJ2-7 once TRBV4-1 TGCGCCAGCAGCCAAGAGGAGGGCAGACGCTACGAGCAGTACTTC CASSQEEGRRYEQYF
TRBD2 TRBJ2-7 NA TRBV2 TGTGCCAGCACCGCCGGGGGGGACGAGCAGTACTTC CASTAGGDEQYF
NA TRBJ2-3 NA TRBV3-1/TRBV3-2 TGTGCCAGCAGCCAAGATCCAACAGATACGCAGTATTTT CASSQDPTDTQYF
NA TRBJ2-2 NA TRBV13 TGTGCCAGCAGCCCGGCGGGGCCCCCGAACACCGGGGAGCTGTTTTTT CASSPAGPPNTGELFF
NA TRBJ2-2 NA TRBV14 TGTGCCAGCAGCCAATACAGGACCGGGGAGCTGTTTTTT CASSQYRTGELFF
NA TRBJ2-3 NA TRBV2 TGTGCCAGCAGTGAATATCCGCGGGTAGCGCAGTATTTT CASSEYPRVAQYF
TRBD1 TRBJ2-4 NA TRBV18 TGTGCCAGCTCGCGGTCCGGGACAGGGGACGAAAACATTCAGTACTTC CASSRSGTGDENIQYF
TRBD1 TRBJ1-5 few TRBV27 TGTGCCAGCAGTCCCCAGCTCCGGACAGGCCGTAGCAATCAGCCCCAGCATTTT CASSPQLRTGRSNQPQHF
TRBD1 TRBJ1-4 NA TRBV7-9 TGTGCCAGCAGCGAGACACAGGGGGAAGCTGAAAAACTGTTTTTT CASSETQGEAEKLFF
TRBD2 TRBJ2-5 NA TRBV12-5 TGTGCTAGTGGTTGGCGGGGGTCCCAAGAGACCCAGTACTTC CASGWRGSQETQYF
TRBD1 TRBJ1-1 NA TRBV5-4 TGTGCCAGCAGCTCGGCACTTGTTGGACAGGGTAACACTGAAGCTTTCTTT CASSSALVGQGNTEAFF
NA TRBJ1-1 NA TRBV3-1/TRBV3-2 TGTGCCAGCAGCTCGAGCCACGGACTCTTATATGAAGCTTTCTTT CASSSSHGLLYEAFF
TRBD2 TRBJ2-3 NA TRBV7-9 TGTGCCAGCAGCTTAGGAGCTAGCGGGGACACAGATACGCAGTATTTT CASSLGASGDTDTQYF
TRBD2 TRBJ2-2 NA TRBV6-1 TGTGCCAGCAGTGAATCGTTAGCGGGGGCCACCGGGGAGCTGTTTTTT CASSESLAGATGELFF
TRBD1 TRBJ1-5 NA TRBV15 TGTGCCACCAGCAGAGGCCTCCCGACAGGGGAAAATCAGCCCCAGCATTTT CATSRGLPTGENQPQHF
NA TRBJ1-1 NA TRBV9 TGTGCCAGCAGCGTTGCAGGCCCACTGAACACTGAAGCTTTCTTT CASSVAGPLNTEAFF